This T cell receptor beta chain is from a study of PD-1 blockade in classical Hodgkin lymphoma. Findings and limits, study-wide: Anyone who began nivolumab under 1 year after ASCT was excluded.

Autologous stem cell transplantation was followed by relapse in every patient, and brentuximab vedotin exposure varied. With regard to this clone: What it binds is unknown.

Assay: immunoSEQ multiplex PCR; the TCRdb copy retains only in-frame clones and omits some. The data contain 39,000 or so clones, more than 85% of them singletons. This CDR3 is built from 16 residues. Germline values: CDR1 SGHNT, CDR2 YYREEE (reference sequence). V dropped 5 bases and J dropped 3; count of bases not matched to a gene: 9. This chain connects TRBV5-4 to TRBJ2-1, with 9 positions matching TRBD2. The sequencing used peripheral blood mononuclear cells (PBMCs), collected before the second cycle of nivolumab. This receptor was obtained from a human donor with classical Hodgkin lymphoma. The chain's CDR3 is CASRPRTSENYNEQFF. CDR3 DNA sequence: TGTGCCAGCAGACCAAGGACTAGCGAGAACTACAATGAGCAGTTCTTC.